This paragraph covers one T cell receptor beta chain sequence. This sample stems from a study of blood T cell repertoires in COVID-19. The method was immunoSEQ multiplex PCR; TCRdb's version includes in-frame clones alone and lacks a portion of them. The sample contains about 56,000 clones, roughly 88% of which appear only once. V dropped 2 bases and J dropped 8; count of bases not matched to a gene: 13. Germline assignment: CDR1 SGHVS and CDR2 FQNEAQ. The CDR3 consists of 17 residues. The source is a man over 45 with active COVID-19. This rearrangement joins TRBV7-8 to TRBJ1-4; 8 bases fit TRBD1. The sequenced sample consisted of peripheral blood. The CDR3 region is CASSLRGATTGEEKLFF. In DNA, the CDR3 is TGTGCCAGCAGCTTACGCGGAGCAACGACAGGGGAGGAAAAACTGTTTTTT. Full variable domain (missing parts from reference TRBV7-8 and TRBJ1-4): GAGVSQSPRYKVAKRGQDVALRCDPISGHVSLFWYQQALGQGPEFLTYFQNEAQLDKSGLPSDRFFAERPEGSVSTLKIQRTQQEDSAVYLCASSLRGATTGEEKLFFGSGTQLSVL.